The source of this T cell receptor (beta chain) is a study of blood T cell repertoires in COVID-19. The CDR3 runs to 14 residues. CDR1 KGHSH and CDR2 LQKENI come from the germline V gene. V lost 6 bases, J lost 5 bases, and 14 bases lay in between. Sequencing used immunoSEQ multiplex PCR; TCRdb keeps in-frame clones, though not all of them. The sample lists tens of thousands of clones; over 70% were seen once. The receptor was isolated from a man aged 70 or older with acute or convalescent COVID-19. Sequenced: peripheral blood. The chain combines TRBV18 with TRBJ1-5, with a weak D call TRBD1 (6 bases). For the CDR3, the DNA is TGTGCCAGCTCGTCCGGGACAATAGATCAGCCCCAGCATTTT. Its protein product is CASSSGTIDQPQHF.